Listed below are T cell receptor beta chains from one sample, sequenced in a study of CD8 T cells in ankylosing spondylitis. TCRdb re-derived calls from the 5' RACE reads in MiXCR, one entry per CDR3 protein. The sample contains approximately 140,000 distinct CDR3 sequences, approximately 48% of which appear only once. Sequenced sample: synovial fluid, either unsorted or a sorted T cell fraction (not recorded which). The receptors derive from a male donor with ankylosing spondylitis. The CDR3 runs from the conserved cysteine through the conserved F or W.

V	J	CDR3
TRBV7-3	TRBJ2-7	CASSLSPLPPVLAVSYEQYF
TRBV11-2	TRBJ2-7	CASSQVGWTSYEQYF
TRBV27	TRBJ2-2	CASSLFGPNTGELFF
TRBV6-4	TRBJ2-3	CASSPSPILAGGGDTQYF
TRBV15	TRBJ2-1	CATSRGVRRGHNEQFF
TRBV13	TRBJ2-3	CASSRREGERGNTQYF
TRBV29-1	TRBJ1-1	CSVGGAGREAFF
TRBV28	TRBJ2-1	CASSLRAYNEQFF
TRBV5-5	TRBJ2-1	CASSPEEGGLNEQFF
TRBV5-1	TRBJ2-7	CASSLDRTPAGEQYF
TRBV12-3/TRBV12-4	TRBJ2-7	CASSSQPLGEQYF
TRBV5-5	TRBJ1-4	CASSFGALNEKLFF
TRBV20-1	TRBJ2-1	CSASGGRDYNEQFF
TRBV20-1	TRBJ2-1	CSARAWGAVFYNEQFF
TRBV2	TRBJ1-1	CASSDGGGRWGAFF
TRBV20-1	TRBJ1-3	CSAIGGTGNTIYF
TRBV12-3/TRBV12-4	TRBJ2-5	CASSLFGGEIETQYF
TRBV27	TRBJ2-1	CASSPFDGSSYNEQFF
TRBV12-3/TRBV12-4	TRBJ1-1	CASSITGGTEAFF
TRBV29-1	TRBJ1-1	CSVEAGRVPWAEAFF
TRBV7-9	TRBJ2-1	CASSLAAGEEYNEQFF
TRBV20-1	TRBJ2-3	CSDDAGTSGIRTQYF
TRBV20-1	TRBJ1-1	CSARQGVTEAFF
TRBV2	TRBJ2-7	CASSEIRGPHEQYF
TRBV7-3	TRBJ2-6	CASSLIGGPGISGANVLTF
TRBV6-1	TRBJ2-1	CASSDTGPIPNEQFF
TRBV5-6	TRBJ2-1	CASSLARDYDNEQFF
TRBV28	TRBJ2-2	CASSLRRGQVRTGELFF
TRBV11-2	TRBJ1-6	CASSYKTGVSPLHF
TRBV12-3/TRBV12-4	TRBJ1-1	CASSPPGQPVNTEAFF
TRBV5-1	TRBJ2-7	CASSLTGLAGAYEQYF
TRBV29-1	TRBJ2-2	CSVVGVTSGIEGELFF
TRBV29-1	TRBJ1-2	CSVAPRSGYTF
TRBV5-1	TRBJ1-2	CASSFLLGGPFGYTF
TRBV27	TRBJ2-7	CASSLGTSGFSYEQYF
TRBV4-1	TRBJ2-5	CASSQDLAGAQETQYF
TRBV9	TRBJ2-3	CASSVGTSGSTDTQYF
TRBV28	TRBJ2-1	CASRSILAWDEQFF
TRBV3-1	TRBJ2-3	CASSQDVAGVYTDTQYF
TRBV12-3/TRBV12-4	TRBJ1-1	CASSRGTEDYTEAFF
TRBV2	TRBJ2-7	CASSVWDTSSYEQYF
TRBV6-1	TRBJ2-1	CASSGEYHNEQFF
TRBV4-2	TRBJ2-5	CASSQDGPRVNQETQYF
TRBV19	TRBJ1-1	CASSIDGGLGTEAFF
TRBV7-3	TRBJ2-3	CASSLLIWREVSDTQYF
TRBV29-1	TRBJ2-3	CSGAGGSGDTQYF
TRBV9	TRBJ2-7	CASSVDPGTYEQYF
TRBV5-6	TRBJ2-3	CASSLAGVNTQYF
TRBV30	TRBJ1-1	CAWEGLSTEAFF
TRBV4-2	TRBJ2-4	CASSLTHDRTAKNIQYF
TRBV27	TRBJ2-5	CASSAYLAGVGETQYF
TRBV25-1	TRBJ1-5	CASSDSGFGQPQHF
TRBV12-3/TRBV12-4	TRBJ2-3	CASSPSLGTQYF
TRBV4-1	TRBJ2-1	CASSEIAGHNEQFF
TRBV3-1	TRBJ2-2	CASSQDPQSTNTGELFF